This T cell receptor beta chain comes out of a study of T cell responses to AZD1222 COVID-19 vaccine. A note on this clone: The antigen is unknown.

The table came from immunoSEQ multiplex PCR; TCRdb's copy has only in-frame clones and leaves some out. The table lists 86,000 or so clones, 85% to 90% of them singletons. Points from the study as a whole: At baseline, just a handful of AZD1222 recipients tested seropositive. Among the donors, most were white British and more were female, and clonal diversity was possibly underestimated. Reports say nearly half of spike-specific TCRs go after unmutated variant regions.

V was pared by 5 bases and J by 1 base, with 10 bases between. The V gene's germline CDR1 is SGHAT and CDR2 FQDESV (reference sequence). CDR3 length: 14 amino acids. Second doses at about 4 or about 12 weeks were pooled. Specimen: peripheral blood, collected 28 days after the second AZD1222 dose. The source is an adult who received the AZD1222 COVID-19 vaccine. The chain links TRBV11-1 to TRBJ2-3, with D tentatively TRBD2 (5 bases). DNA for the CDR3: TGTGCCAGCAGCCCCCGGCGGGGCACAGATACGCAGTATTTT. This sequence encodes CASSPRRGTDTQYF.